These T cell receptor beta chains were read from a single sample in a study of regulatory T cells in long-lasting Graves disease. TCRdb analysed the multiplex PCR reads with MiXCR anew, one entry per CDR3 protein. In the table there are 300,000 to 450,000 distinct CDR3 sequences, about a sixth of which are singletons. The material was peripheral blood mononuclear cells (PBMCs), obtained at new diagnosis, from a patient treated with antithyroid drugs. The origin of the receptors is a female donor with Graves disease. The CDR3 runs from the conserved cysteine through the conserved F or W. D genes are given only for firm matches. Expanded clones are given a class, and other clones once, few, many or no size at all.

V	J	D	size	DNA	CDR3
TRBV15	TRBJ2-3	.	.	TGTGCCACCAGCAGAGATGGTGTGGGCCCGGATACGCAGTATTTT	CATSRDGVGPDTQYF
TRBV11-2	TRBJ2-2	.	.	TGTGCCAGCGTCACATCAATCGGGCAGGCCGACGGGGAGCTGTTTTTT	CASVTSIGQADGELFF
TRBV12-5	TRBJ1-1	.	many	TGTGCTAGTGGTTTGGCTGTTCAGGGGAACACTGAAGCTTTCTTT	CASGLAVQGNTEAFF
TRBV3-1	TRBJ2-5	.	many	TGTGCCAGCAGGAGAAACAGGGGAGGGGGAGAGACCCAGTACTTC	CASRRNRGGGETQYF
TRBV4-1	TRBJ1-1	.	many	TGCGCCAGCAGCCAACCCCAGGCCAGGAACACTGAAGCTTTCTTT	CASSQPQARNTEAFF
TRBV12-3/TRBV12-4	TRBJ1-4	.	.	TGTGCCAGCAGTTGGGCAAGTTTGGGTAAACTGTTTTTT	CASSWASLGKLFF
TRBV11-2	TRBJ2-3	TRBD2	many	TGTGCCAGCAGCCGAGGGCTAGCGGGTTTTTCTAGCACAGATACGCAGTATTTT	CASSRGLAGFSSTDTQYF
TRBV6-2/TRBV6-3	TRBJ2-7	.	many	TGTGCCAGCAGTTACTCGACCCCGGGGGCGGGAGCTTACGAGCAGTACTTC	CASSYSTPGAGAYEQYF
TRBV9	TRBJ2-4	.	.	TGTGCCAGCAGCGTAGGCGGGGTCAAAAACATTCAGTACTTC	CASSVGGVKNIQYF
TRBV20-1	TRBJ1-2	TRBD1	.	TGCAGTGCTAGAGCCCTAGCCGGGACAGATAACTATGGCTACACCTTC	CSARALAGTDNYGYTF
TRBV9	TRBJ1-5	.	.	TGTGCCAGCAGCGTAGGGGAGGGGGGGAGCAATCAGCCCCAGCATTTT	CASSVGEGGSNQPQHF
TRBV27	TRBJ1-2	.	many	TGTGCCAGCAGTTTAGCGTCTAGGGCAGAGCTCTATGGCTACACCTTC	CASSLASRAELYGYTF
TRBV5-1	TRBJ1-4	.	many	TGCGCCAGCAGCGGAGCAACTAATGAAAAACTGTTTTTT	CASSGATNEKLFF
TRBV6-1	TRBJ1-2	TRBD1	many	TGTGCCAGCAGTGAAGGGGGACAGGGTTATATCTATGGCTACACCTTC	CASSEGGQGYIYGYTF
TRBV15	TRBJ1-1	TRBD1	many	TGTGCCACCAGCGGACAGACAGGGTGGGGCACTGAAGCTTTCTTT	CATSGQTGWGTEAFF
TRBV2	TRBJ2-4	TRBD2	many	TGTGCCAGCAGCGGACTAGCGGGGGGGAAAAACATTCAGTACTTC	CASSGLAGGKNIQYF
TRBV6-2/TRBV6-3	TRBJ1-5	TRBD1	.	TGTGCCAGCAGAGCCACAGGGGCCAAATATAGCAATCAGCCCCAGCATTTT	CASRATGAKYSNQPQHF
TRBV3-1	TRBJ2-7	TRBD1	few	TGTGCCAGCAGTTTTCCGGGACAGGTCTACGAGCAGTACTTC	CASSFPGQVYEQYF
TRBV10-2	TRBJ2-5	.	many	TGCGCCAGCAGTCGGGCTCTTCGGGAGACCCAGTACTTC	CASSRALRETQYF
TRBV18	TRBJ2-5	TRBD1	few	TGTGCCAGCTCATCGGGACAGGGAGAGGAGGAGACCCAGTACTTC	CASSSGQGEEETQYF
TRBV30	TRBJ2-2	.	few	TGTGCCTGGAGTGTGGGGGGCACCGGGGAGCTGTTTTTT	CAWSVGGTGELFF
TRBV5-5	TRBJ1-1	.	many	TGTGCCAGCAGCTTGTTTCGAGGGGCGGCGAAGCAAAACACTGAAGCTTTCTTT	CASSLFRGAAKQNTEAFF
TRBV3-1	TRBJ2-7	TRBD1	many	TGTGCAGTCAGGGGGAGCTCCTACGAGCAGTACTTC	CAVRGSSYEQYF
TRBV7-6	TRBJ2-5	.	few	TGTGCCAGCAGGCGGTTGCGGAAGGACCCCGGAGCCGAGACCCAGTACTTC	CASRRLRKDPGAETQYF
TRBV12-3/TRBV12-4	TRBJ1-4	TRBD1	many	TGTGCCAGCGGGGTACAGGGGCGTGAAAAACTTTTTTTT	CASGVQGREKLFF
TRBV4-1	TRBJ1-5	.	many	TGCGCCAGCAGCCAAGATCAGGGGATAGCTGCTCAGCCCCAGCATTTT	CASSQDQGIAAQPQHF
TRBV20-1	TRBJ1-5	.	many	TGCAGTGCTAGAGGCACCCAGGGAGTGGGCAATCAGCCCCAGCATTTT	CSARGTQGVGNQPQHF
TRBV12-3/TRBV12-4	TRBJ2-3	.	.	TGTGCCAGCAGTTTGACCGGGACTCCCACAGATACGCAGTATTTT	CASSLTGTPTDTQYF
TRBV29-1	TRBJ2-5	TRBD1	few	TGCAGCGTTCGGACAGGGGCAGGGGAGACCCAGTACTTC	CSVRTGAGETQYF
TRBV28	TRBJ2-2	TRBD2	many	TGTGCCAGCAGACAATCACTAGCGGGAGTCCACGAGGAGCTGTTTTTT	CASRQSLAGVHEELFF
TRBV4-1	TRBJ1-1	TRBD1	many	TGCGCCAGCAGCCAATTGGGGGACAGAAAAGCTTTCTTT	CASSQLGDRKAFF
TRBV4-1	TRBJ2-7	.	many	TGCGCCAGCAGCCAAGTAGTGGGGAACTACGAGCAGTACTTC	CASSQVVGNYEQYF
TRBV6-2/TRBV6-3	TRBJ2-5	TRBD2	.	TGTGCCAGCAGTCGAACCGGGACTAGCGGGGCGGAGACCCAGTACTTC	CASSRTGTSGAETQYF
TRBV9	TRBJ1-1	.	many	TGTGCCAGCAGCGTTGGACAGTATATGAACACTGAAGCTTTCTTT	CASSVGQYMNTEAFF
TRBV24-1	TRBJ2-3	.	many	TGTGCCACCAGTGACACCACAGATACGCAGTATTTT	CATSDTTDTQYF
TRBV27	TRBJ1-1	.	few	TGTGCCAGCAGTTTAGGGGCAGGGTTAATTTCTGAAGCTTTCTTT	CASSLGAGLISEAFF
TRBV12-3/TRBV12-4	TRBJ2-7	.	many	TGTGCCAGCAGCCGTGACGTTAACTCCTACGAGCAGTACTTC	CASSRDVNSYEQYF
TRBV2	TRBJ2-7	TRBD2	many	TGTGCCAGTAAGGAGCGGGGGACCTACGAGCAGTACTTC	CASKERGTYEQYF
TRBV11-2	TRBJ2-1	.	many	TGTGCCAGCAGCTCAATTGGGGGGAGCTCCTACAATGAGCAGTTCTTC	CASSSIGGSSYNEQFF
TRBV3-1	TRBJ1-2	.	many	TGTGCCAGCAGCTCTAGTAACTATGGCTACACCTTC	CASSSSNYGYTF
TRBV24-1	TRBJ2-3	.	many	TGTGCCACGTCGAGGGGAGCGGGCACAGATACGCAGTATTTT	CATSRGAGTDTQYF
TRBV27	TRBJ2-2	.	many	TGTGCCAGCAGTTTATCGGCCGGGGATCGTCCCGGGGAGCTGTTTTTT	CASSLSAGDRPGELFF
TRBV18	TRBJ1-6	TRBD1	few	TGTGCCAGCTCATCGACAGGGCTGGGTAATTCACCCCTCCACTTT	CASSSTGLGNSPLHF
TRBV27	TRBJ1-2	TRBD1	many	TGTGCCAGCAGGGGACAGTCCTATGGCTACACCTTC	CASRGQSYGYTF
TRBV5-4	TRBJ1-6	.	many	TGTGCCAGCAGCTTGGGTCCGGCCGGCTCCTATAATTCACCCCTCCACTTT	CASSLGPAGSYNSPLHF
TRBV24-1	TRBJ2-3	TRBD2	few	TGTGCCACCAGTGATCCGTCGCTAGCGGGACCAGATACGCAGTATTTT	CATSDPSLAGPDTQYF
TRBV13	TRBJ2-3	TRBD2	many	TGTGCCAGCAGCTCAACACTCGGGACTAGCGGCCACACAGATACGCAGTATTTT	CASSSTLGTSGHTDTQYF
TRBV30	TRBJ1-1	.	many	TGTGCCTGGAGTGTCGTAGTCGGTACAGGGGAAGCTTTCTTT	CAWSVVVGTGEAFF
TRBV19	TRBJ2-7	.	few	TGTGCCAGTAGTCCCGGGTCACGCTACGAGCAGTACTTC	CASSPGSRYEQYF
TRBV11-2	TRBJ2-7	.	many	TGTGCCAGCAGCTCCCTTTACGAGCAGTACTTC	CASSSLYEQYF
TRBV7-2	TRBJ2-6	.	.	TGTGCCAGCAGCTTTTTTAACGCCAACGTCCTGACTTTC	CASSFFNANVLTF
TRBV3-1	TRBJ2-7	TRBD2	many	TGTGCCAGCAGCCCGGGACTAGTGTTAACCTACGAGCAGTACTTC	CASSPGLVLTYEQYF
TRBV11-2	TRBJ2-7	.	.	TGTGCCAGCAGCGACTGGGCGGGAAGCTCCTACGAGCAGTACTTC	CASSDWAGSSYEQYF
TRBV7-2	TRBJ1-2	.	many	TGTGCCAGCAGCTTAGCGGCGGGGGCGCTTCTTTACGGCTACACCTTC	CASSLAAGALLYGYTF
TRBV12-5	TRBJ2-5	TRBD1	many	TGTGCTAGTGGACGTTCCGGGACAGGGTGGGAGACCCAGTACTTC	CASGRSGTGWETQYF